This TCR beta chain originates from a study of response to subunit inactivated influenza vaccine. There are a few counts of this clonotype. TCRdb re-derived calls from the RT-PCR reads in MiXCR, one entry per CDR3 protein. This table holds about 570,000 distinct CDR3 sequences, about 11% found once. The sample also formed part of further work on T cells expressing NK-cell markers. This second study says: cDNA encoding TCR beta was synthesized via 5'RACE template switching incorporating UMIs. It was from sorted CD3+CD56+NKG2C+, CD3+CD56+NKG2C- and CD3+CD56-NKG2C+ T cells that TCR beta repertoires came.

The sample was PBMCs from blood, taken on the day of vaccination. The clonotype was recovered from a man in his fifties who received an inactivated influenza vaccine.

The CDR3 nucleotides read TGTGCCAGCAGATGGAAACAGGGTGCCTCGGCAAAACTGTTTTTT. Amino acids: CASRWKQGASAKLFF. The chain links TRBV28 to TRBJ1-4; possibly TRBD1 for D (6 bases). The V and J ends lost 6 bases and 10 bases respectively, with 21 bases between them. CDR1 MDHEN and CDR2 SYDVKM come from the germline V gene. The CDR3 is made up of 15 amino acids. The complete variable domain, with remaining parts taken from reference TRBV28 and TRBJ1-4, reads DVKVTQSSRYLVKRTGEKVFLECVQDMDHENMFWYRQDPGLGLRLIYFSYDVKMKEKGDIPEGYSVSREKKERFSLILESASTNQTSMYLCASRWKQGASAKLFFGSGTQLSVL.